This TCR beta chain was sequenced during a study of T cell repertoires in cytomegalovirus infection. TCRdb itself ran the reads through MiXCR, one entry per CDR3 protein. The table has about 98,000 distinct CDR3 sequences, 16% seen once. Germline V gene lookup returns CDR1 SNHLY and CDR2 FYNNEI. The germline V and J ends were trimmed by 6 bases and 0 bases, with 9 bases remaining between them. The CDR3 spans 14 residues. Findings and limits, study-wide: In two of eight donors, the top clonotype was HLA-C-restricted CMV-specific.

About this clonotype itself: Its antigen remains unidentified.

Sequencing was done on a sample of PBMCs. This receptor was identified in a human donor in good health (CMV status not recorded). Some clones in this sample may be carry-over from other donors' samples. The chain combines TRBV2 with TRBJ1-3; D remains ambiguous. The chain's CDR3 is CASRAVFSGNTIYF. The CDR3 DNA is TGTGCCAGCAGGGCAGTCTTCTCTGGAAACACCATATATTTT.